This entry features one T cell receptor beta chain sequence. Its antigen is not identified. Germline CDR1 reads SGHRS; CDR2 reads YFSETQ. The CDR3 extends over 16 amino acids. The data belong to a study of monozygotic twins with inflammatory bowel disease. General observations from the study: Ultimately, a single strong signal or clonotype associated with IBD was not supported. Especially with disease activity, IBD patients had fewer clonotypes in common with others than healthy twins did. What may have added variability to patient repertoires is that immunosuppressive treatments differed.

No DNA is given; TCRdb re-called the 5' RACE reads and lists each CDR3 protein once. The table counts 150,000 to 200,000 distinct CDR3 sequences; 6% to 9.5% lies in the top ten. The sequence came from a human donor with ulcerative colitis or Crohn's disease, or a healthy co-twin of an affected twin (not recorded which). Source material: blood. The V call is TRBV5-1, the J call TRBJ1-1; TCRdb outputs TRBD1, but without DNA this stays unchecked. The CDR3 loop is CASSLPSGIQNTEAFF.